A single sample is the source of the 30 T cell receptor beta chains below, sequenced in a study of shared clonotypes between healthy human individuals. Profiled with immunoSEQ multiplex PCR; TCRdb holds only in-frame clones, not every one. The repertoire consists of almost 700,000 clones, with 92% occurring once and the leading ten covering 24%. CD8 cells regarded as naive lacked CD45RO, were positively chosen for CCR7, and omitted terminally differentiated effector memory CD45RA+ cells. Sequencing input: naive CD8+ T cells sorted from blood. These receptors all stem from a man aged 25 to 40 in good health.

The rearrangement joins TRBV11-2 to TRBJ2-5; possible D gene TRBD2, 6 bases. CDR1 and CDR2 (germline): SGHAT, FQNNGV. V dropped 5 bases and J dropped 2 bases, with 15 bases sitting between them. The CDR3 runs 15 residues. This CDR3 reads CASSRGEDYQETQYF. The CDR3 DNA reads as TGTGCCAGCAGCCGGGGTGAGGACTATCAAGAGACCCAGTACTTC.

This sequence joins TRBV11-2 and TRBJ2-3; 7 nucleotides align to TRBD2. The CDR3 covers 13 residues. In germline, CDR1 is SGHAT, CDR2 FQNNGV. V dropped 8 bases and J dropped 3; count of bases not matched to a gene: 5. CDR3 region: CASGGGRTDTQYF. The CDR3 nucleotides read TGTGCCAGCGGGGGAGGGAGAACAGATACGCAGTATTTT.

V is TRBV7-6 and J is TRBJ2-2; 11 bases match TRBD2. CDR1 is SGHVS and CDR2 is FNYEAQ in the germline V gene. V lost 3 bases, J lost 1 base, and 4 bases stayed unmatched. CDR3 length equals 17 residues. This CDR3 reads CASSLAGLAENTGELFF. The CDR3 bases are TGTGCCAGCAGCTTGGCGGGACTAGCGGAGAACACCGGGGAGCTGTTTTTT.

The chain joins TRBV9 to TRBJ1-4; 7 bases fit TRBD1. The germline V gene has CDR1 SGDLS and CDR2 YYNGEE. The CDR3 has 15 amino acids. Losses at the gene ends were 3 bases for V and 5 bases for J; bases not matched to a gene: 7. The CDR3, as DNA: TGTGCCAGCAGCGCCCCCGGGACAGCAAATGAAAAACTGTTTTTT. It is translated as CASSAPGTANEKLFF.

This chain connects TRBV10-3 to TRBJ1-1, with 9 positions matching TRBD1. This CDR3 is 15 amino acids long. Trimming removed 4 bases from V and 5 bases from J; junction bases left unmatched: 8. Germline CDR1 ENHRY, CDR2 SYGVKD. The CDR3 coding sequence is TGTGCCATCAGTGGTCCCACAGGGGGCGGAACTGAAGCTTTCTTT. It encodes CAISGPTGGGTEAFF.

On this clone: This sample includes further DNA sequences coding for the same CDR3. The CDR3 loop is CASSSRQGITYEQYF. In nucleotides, the CDR3 is TGTGCCAGCAGCTCGCGACAGGGCATTACCTACGAGCAGTACTTC. The chain carries TRBV7-9 and TRBJ2-7, with TRBD1 identical over 7 bases. The germline gives CDR1 SEHNR, CDR2 FQNEAQ (reference sequence). The ends lost 4 bases at V and 2 bases at J; junction bases unmatched: 8. This CDR3 is 15 amino acids long.

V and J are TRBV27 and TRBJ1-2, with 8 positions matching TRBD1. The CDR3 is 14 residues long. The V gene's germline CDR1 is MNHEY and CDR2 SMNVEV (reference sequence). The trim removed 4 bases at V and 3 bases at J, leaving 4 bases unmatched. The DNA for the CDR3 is TGTGCCAGCAGTTCCTTGGACAGGGACTATGGCTACACCTTC. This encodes CASSSLDRDYGYTF.

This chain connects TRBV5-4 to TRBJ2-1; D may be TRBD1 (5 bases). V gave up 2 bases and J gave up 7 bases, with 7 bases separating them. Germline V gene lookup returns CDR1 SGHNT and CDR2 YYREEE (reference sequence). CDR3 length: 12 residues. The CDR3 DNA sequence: TGTGCCAGCAGCTTACAGGCAAATGAGCAGTTCTTC. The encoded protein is CASSLQANEQFF.

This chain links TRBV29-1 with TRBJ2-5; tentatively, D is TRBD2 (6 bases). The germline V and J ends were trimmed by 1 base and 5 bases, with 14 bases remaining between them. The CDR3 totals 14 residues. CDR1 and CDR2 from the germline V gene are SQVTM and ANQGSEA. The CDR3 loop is CSVEGRREVETQYF. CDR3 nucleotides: TGCAGCGTTGAAGGTAGGAGGGAAGTGGAGACCCAGTACTTC.

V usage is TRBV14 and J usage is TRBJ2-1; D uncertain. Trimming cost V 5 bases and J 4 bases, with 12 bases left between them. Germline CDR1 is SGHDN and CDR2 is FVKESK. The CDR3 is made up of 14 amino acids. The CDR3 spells CASSSIGFYNEQFF. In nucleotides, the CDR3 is TGTGCCAGCAGCTCAATCGGGTTTTACAATGAGCAGTTCTTC.

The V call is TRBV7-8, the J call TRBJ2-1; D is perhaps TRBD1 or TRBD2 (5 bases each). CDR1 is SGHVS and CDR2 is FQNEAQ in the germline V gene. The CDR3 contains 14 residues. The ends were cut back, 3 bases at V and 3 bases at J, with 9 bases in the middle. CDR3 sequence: CASSLGRLYNEQFF. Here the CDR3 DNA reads TGTGCCAGCAGCTTGGGACGGCTCTACAATGAGCAGTTCTTC.

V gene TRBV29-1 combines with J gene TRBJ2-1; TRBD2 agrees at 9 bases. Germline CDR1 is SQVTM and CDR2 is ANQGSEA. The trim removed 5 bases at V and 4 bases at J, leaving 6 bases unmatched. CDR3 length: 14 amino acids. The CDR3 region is CSVRSGRMYNEQFF. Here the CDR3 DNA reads TGCAGCGTTCGAAGCGGGAGGATGTACAATGAGCAGTTCTTC.

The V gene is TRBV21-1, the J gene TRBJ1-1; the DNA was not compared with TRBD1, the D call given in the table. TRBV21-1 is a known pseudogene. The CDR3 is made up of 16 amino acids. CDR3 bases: TGTGCCAGCAGCAAAGAGTGGGCAGGCCCGAGCACTGAAGCTTTCTTT. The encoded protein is CASSKEWAGPSTEAFF.

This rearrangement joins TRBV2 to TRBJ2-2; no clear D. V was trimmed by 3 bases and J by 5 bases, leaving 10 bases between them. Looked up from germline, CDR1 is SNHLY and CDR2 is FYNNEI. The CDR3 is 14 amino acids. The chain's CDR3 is CASSDFWKTGELFF. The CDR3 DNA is TGTGCCAGCAGTGATTTTTGGAAAACCGGGGAGCTGTTTTTT.

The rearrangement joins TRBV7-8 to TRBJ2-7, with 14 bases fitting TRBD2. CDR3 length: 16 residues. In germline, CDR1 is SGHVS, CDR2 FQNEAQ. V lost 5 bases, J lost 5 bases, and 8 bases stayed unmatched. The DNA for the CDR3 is TGTGCCAGCAGCGGAGTCCAGGGACTAGCGGGAGACGAGCAGTACTTC. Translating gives CASSGVQGLAGDEQYF. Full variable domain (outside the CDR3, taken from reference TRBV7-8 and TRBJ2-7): GAGVSQSPRYKVAKRGQDVALRCDPISGHVSLFWYQQALGQGPEFLTYFQNEAQLDKSGLPSDRFFAERPEGSVSTLKIQRTQQEDSAVYLCASSGVQGLAGDEQYFGPGTRLTVT.

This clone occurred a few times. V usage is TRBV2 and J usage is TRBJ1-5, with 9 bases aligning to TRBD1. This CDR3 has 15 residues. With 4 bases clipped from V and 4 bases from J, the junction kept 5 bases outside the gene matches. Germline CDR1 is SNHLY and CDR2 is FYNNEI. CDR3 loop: CASSGTGELNQPQHF. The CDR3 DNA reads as TGTGCCAGCAGTGGGACAGGGGAGTTAAATCAGCCCCAGCATTTT.

DNA for the CDR3: TGTGCCAGCAGCTTTGGGACTAGCGGAGAGACCCAGTACTTC. This translates into CASSFGTSGETQYF. The V gene is TRBV7-9, the J gene TRBJ2-5; 11 bases agree with TRBD2. This CDR3 comprises 14 residues. Germline V CDR1 and CDR2: SEHNR, FQNEAQ (reference sequence). Trimming took 3 bases from V and 4 from J; bases not matched to a gene: 1.

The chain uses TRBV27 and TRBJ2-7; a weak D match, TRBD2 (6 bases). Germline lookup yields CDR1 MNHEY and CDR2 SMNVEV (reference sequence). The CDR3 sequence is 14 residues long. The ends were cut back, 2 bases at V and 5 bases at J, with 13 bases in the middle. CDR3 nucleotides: TGTGCCAGCAGTTTAGGGGGGAGAGGACACGAGCAGTACTTC. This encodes CASSLGGRGHEQYF.

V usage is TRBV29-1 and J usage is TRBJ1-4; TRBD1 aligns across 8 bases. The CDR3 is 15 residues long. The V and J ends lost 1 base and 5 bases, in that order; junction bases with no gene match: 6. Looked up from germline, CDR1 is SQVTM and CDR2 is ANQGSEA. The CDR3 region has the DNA TGCAGCGTTGAAGTCTCGACAGGGGAAAATGAAAAACTGTTTTTT. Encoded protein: CSVEVSTGENEKLFF.

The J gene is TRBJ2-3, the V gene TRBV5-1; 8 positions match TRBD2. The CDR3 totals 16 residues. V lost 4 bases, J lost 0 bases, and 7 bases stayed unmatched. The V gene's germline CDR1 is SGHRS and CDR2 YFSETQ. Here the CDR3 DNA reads TGCGCCAGCAGCCTCGAGACTAGCGCAAGCACAGATACGCAGTATTTT. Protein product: CASSLETSASTDTQYF.

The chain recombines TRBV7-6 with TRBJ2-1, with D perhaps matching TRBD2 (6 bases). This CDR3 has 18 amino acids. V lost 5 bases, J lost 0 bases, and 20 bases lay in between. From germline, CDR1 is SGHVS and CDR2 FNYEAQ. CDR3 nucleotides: TGTGCCAGCAGCCTCTCAGGGACGGCGGGGCTCTCCTACAATGAGCAGTTCTTC. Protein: CASSLSGTAGLSYNEQFF.

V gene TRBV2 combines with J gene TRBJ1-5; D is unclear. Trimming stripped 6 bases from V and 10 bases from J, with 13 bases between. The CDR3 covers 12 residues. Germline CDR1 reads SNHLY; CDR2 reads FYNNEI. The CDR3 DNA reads TGTGCCAGCAGGGGAGGGAATGAACCCCAGCATTTT. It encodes CASRGGNEPQHF.

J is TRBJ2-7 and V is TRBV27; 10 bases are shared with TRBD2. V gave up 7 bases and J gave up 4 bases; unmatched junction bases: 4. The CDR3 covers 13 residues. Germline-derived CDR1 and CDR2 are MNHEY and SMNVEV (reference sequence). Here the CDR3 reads CASKAGGLYEQYF. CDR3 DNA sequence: TGTGCCAGCAAAGCGGGAGGGCTGTACGAGCAGTACTTC.

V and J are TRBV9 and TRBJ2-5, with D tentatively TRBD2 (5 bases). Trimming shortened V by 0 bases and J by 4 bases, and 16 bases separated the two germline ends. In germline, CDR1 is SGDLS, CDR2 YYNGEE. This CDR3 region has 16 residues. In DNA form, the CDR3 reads TGTGCCAGCAGCGTAGATGAGGGATTTGGCGGAGAGACCCAGTACTTC. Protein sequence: CASSVDEGFGGETQYF.

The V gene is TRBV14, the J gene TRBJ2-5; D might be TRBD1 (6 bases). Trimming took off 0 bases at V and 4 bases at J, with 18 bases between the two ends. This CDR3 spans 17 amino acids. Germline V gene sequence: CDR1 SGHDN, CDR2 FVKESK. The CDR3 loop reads CASSQEGKQGYRETQYF. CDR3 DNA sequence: TGTGCCAGCAGCCAAGAGGGGAAGCAGGGGTATAGAGAGACCCAGTACTTC. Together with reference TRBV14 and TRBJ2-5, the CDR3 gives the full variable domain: EAGVTQFPSHSVIEKGQTVTLRCDPISGHDNLYWYRRVMGKEIKFLLHFVKESKQDESGMPNNRFLAERTGGTYSTLKVQPAELEDSGVYFCASSQEGKQGYRETQYFGPGTRLLVL.

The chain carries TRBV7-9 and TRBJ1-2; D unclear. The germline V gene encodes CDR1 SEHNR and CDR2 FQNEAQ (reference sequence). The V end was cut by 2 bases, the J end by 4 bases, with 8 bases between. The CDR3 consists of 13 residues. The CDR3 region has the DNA TGTGCCAGCAGCTTACAAGATGTCTATGGCTACACCTTC. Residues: CASSLQDVYGYTF.

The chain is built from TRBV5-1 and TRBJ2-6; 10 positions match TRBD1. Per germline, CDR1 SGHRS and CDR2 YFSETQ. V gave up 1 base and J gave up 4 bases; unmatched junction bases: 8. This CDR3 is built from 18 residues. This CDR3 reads CASSLRMTGGAGANVLTF. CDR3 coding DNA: TGCGCCAGCAGCTTGCGGATGACAGGGGGCGCCGGGGCCAACGTCCTGACTTTC.

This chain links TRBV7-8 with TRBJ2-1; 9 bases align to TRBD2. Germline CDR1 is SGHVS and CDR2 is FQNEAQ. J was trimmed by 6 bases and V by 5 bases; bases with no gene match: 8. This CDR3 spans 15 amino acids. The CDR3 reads CASSTGTSIFNEQFF. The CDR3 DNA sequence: TGTGCCAGCAGCACCGGGACTAGCATTTTCAATGAGCAGTTCTTC.

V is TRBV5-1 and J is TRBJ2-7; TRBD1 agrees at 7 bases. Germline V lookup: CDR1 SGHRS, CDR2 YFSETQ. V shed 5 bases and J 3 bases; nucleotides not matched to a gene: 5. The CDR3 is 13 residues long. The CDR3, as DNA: TGCGCCAGCAGACCGGGACAGCGCTACGAGCAGTACTTC. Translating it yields CASRPGQRYEQYF.

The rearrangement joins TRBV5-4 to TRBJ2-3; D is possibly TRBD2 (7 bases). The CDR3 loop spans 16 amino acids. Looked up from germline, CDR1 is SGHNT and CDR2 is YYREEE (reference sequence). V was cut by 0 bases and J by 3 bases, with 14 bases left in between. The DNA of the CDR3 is TGTGCCAGCAGCTTGGGCGGGGAGGGGGGAACAGATACGCAGTATTTT. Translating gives CASSLGGEGGTDTQYF.